The clone carrying this T cell receptor (beta chain) was seen repeatedly, ten times or more. Its target is unknown. A read error may explain this, as a much larger clone is one base away. Other DNA sequences in this sample translate to the same CDR3. This sample stems from a study of metastatic and nonmetastatic thyroid tumors. Study in general: Repertoires from blood and tumor or nodule tissue of malignant and benign thyroid patients were compared. Study-level points and caveats: The study reportedly found significantly higher TCR beta diversity in malignant thyroid tumors than benign nodules, in blood and tumor.

Patients underwent thyroid surgery, and none had received any treatment before it. The V gene's germline CDR1 is SGHVS and CDR2 FQNEAQ. The CDR3 extends over 16 amino acids. TCRdb re-called the PCR reads via MiXCR. This table holds 37,000 or so clones, around 17% found once. V gene TRBV7-8 combines with J gene TRBJ2-7; 9 bases are a match to TRBD2. Sequenced input: blood. The source of this sequence is a female donor with papillary thyroid cancer or a benign thyroid nodule (not recorded which). Some clones in this sample may be carry-over from other donors' samples. CDR3 DNA: TGCGCCAGCAGCTTAGGTGCTAGCGGGGACCTATACGAGCAGTACTTC. Its translation is CASSLGASGDLYEQYF. Based on the CDR3 plus reference TRBV7-8 and TRBJ2-7, the full variable domain is GAGVSQSPRYKVAKRGQDVALRCDPISGHVSLFWYQQALGQGPEFLTYFQNEAQLDKSGLPSDRFFAERPEGSVSTLKIQRTQQEDSAVYLCASSLGASGDLYEQYFGPGTRLTVT.